The clone carrying this T cell receptor beta chain was observed a handful of times. Only in-frame clones appear in the TCRdb table, and some are missing; sequencing was by immunoSEQ multiplex PCR. The data show some 35,000 clones, over 65% seen once. The data originate from a study of T cells in narcolepsy. The CDR3 covers 13 residues. CDR1 and CDR2 from the germline V gene are MNHNS and SASEGT. V lost 2 bases to trimming and J lost 10 bases, with 14 bases between them. The chain has TRBV6-1 and TRBJ1-1; no firm D call. The sequenced sample consisted of memory (CD45RA-) CD4+ T cells from blood. This clonotype originated in a human donor in good health. CDR3 sequence: CASSESRASAAFF. In nucleotides, the CDR3 is TGTGCCAGCAGTGAATCGAGGGCCTCTGCAGCTTTCTTT.